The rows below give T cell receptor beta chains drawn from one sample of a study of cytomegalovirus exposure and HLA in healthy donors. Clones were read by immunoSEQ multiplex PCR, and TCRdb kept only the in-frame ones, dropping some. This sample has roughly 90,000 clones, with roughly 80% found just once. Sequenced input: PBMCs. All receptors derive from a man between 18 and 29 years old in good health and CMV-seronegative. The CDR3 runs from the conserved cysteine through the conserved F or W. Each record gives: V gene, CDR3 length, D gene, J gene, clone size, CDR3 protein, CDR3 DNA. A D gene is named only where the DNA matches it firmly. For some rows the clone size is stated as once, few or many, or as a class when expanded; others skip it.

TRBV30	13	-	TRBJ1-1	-	CAWSLGGNTEAFF	TGTGCCTGGAGCCTGGGGGGTAACACTGAAGCTTTCTTT
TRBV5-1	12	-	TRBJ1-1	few	CASSPGNTEAFF	TGCGCCAGCAGCCCAGGAAACACTGAAGCTTTCTTT
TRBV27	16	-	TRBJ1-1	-	CASSFLWADTNTEAFF	TGTGCCAGCAGTTTTTTGTGGGCAGACACGAACACTGAAGCTTTCTTT
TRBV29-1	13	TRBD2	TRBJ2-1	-	CSVLSGSDGEQFF	TGCAGCGTTCTAAGCGGGAGTGACGGTGAGCAGTTCTTC
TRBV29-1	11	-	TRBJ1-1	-	CSGDRNTEAFF	TGCAGCGGAGACAGGAACACTGAAGCTTTCTTT
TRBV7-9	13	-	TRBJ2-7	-	CASSSRVAYEQYF	TGTGCCAGCAGCTCCAGGGTAGCCTACGAGCAGTACTTC
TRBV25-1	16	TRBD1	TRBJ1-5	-	CASSEGTEYSNQPQHF	TGTGCCAGCAGCGAGGGGACAGAATATAGCAATCAGCCCCAGCATTTT
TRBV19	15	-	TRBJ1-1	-	CASTRGGSPNTEAFF	TGTGCCAGCACCCGAGGCGGCAGCCCGAACACTGAAGCTTTCTTT
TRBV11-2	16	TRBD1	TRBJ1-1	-	CASSLAPQGGNTEAFF	TGTGCCAGCAGCTTAGCACCCCAGGGGGGGAACACTGAAGCTTTCTTT
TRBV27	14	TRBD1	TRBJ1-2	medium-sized	CASSTQGANYGYTF	TGTGCCAGCAGTACACAGGGGGCTAACTATGGCTACACCTTC
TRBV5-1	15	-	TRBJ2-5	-	CASSFTTGSEETQYF	TGCGCCAGCAGCTTTACTACGGGATCCGAAGAGACCCAGTACTTC
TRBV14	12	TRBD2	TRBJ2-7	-	CASSQGRDEQYF	TGTGCCAGCAGCCAGGGGAGGGACGAGCAGTACTTC
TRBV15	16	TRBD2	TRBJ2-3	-	CATSRGLAGHTDTQYF	TGTGCCACCAGCAGGGGACTAGCGGGACACACAGATACGCAGTATTTT
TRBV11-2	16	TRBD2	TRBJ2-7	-	CASSLAGTSGKYEQYF	TGTGCCAGCAGCTTAGCCGGGACTAGCGGGAAATACGAGCAGTACTTC
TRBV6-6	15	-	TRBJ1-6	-	CASSLPGANNSPLHF	TGTGCCAGCAGCCTTCCAGGGGCCAATAATTCACCCCTCCACTTT
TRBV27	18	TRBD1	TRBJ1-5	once	CASSPRGQGDYSNQPQHF	TGTGCCAGCAGTCCCAGGGGACAGGGGGACTATAGCAATCAGCCCCAGCATTTT
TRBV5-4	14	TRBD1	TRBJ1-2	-	CASSLGGEAYGYTF	TGTGCCAGCAGCTTAGGGGGCGAAGCCTATGGCTACACCTTC
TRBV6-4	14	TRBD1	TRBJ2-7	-	CASSPTGASYEQYF	TGTGCCAGCAGCCCGACAGGGGCCTCCTACGAGCAGTACTTC
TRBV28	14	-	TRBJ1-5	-	CATMTGINNQPQHF	TGTGCCACCATGACAGGCATTAACAACCAGCCCCAGCATTTT
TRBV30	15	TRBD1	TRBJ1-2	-	CAWTEGTGDWYGYTF	TGTGCCTGGACCGAGGGGACAGGGGATTGGTATGGCTACACCTTC
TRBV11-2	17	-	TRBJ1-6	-	CASSLDSPRVDNSPLHF	TGTGCCAGCAGCTTAGATTCCCCCAGGGTAGACAATTCACCCCTCCACTTT
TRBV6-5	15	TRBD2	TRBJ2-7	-	CASSYSTSGRDEQYF	TGTGCCAGCAGTTACTCGACTAGCGGGAGAGACGAGCAGTACTTC
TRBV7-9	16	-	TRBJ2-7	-	CASRTPTGGNSYEQYF	TGTGCCAGCCGTACCCCAACGGGCGGGAACTCCTACGAGCAGTACTTC
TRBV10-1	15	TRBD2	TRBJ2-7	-	CASSETSGRAGEQYF	TGCGCCAGCAGTGAGACTAGCGGGAGGGCCGGGGAGCAGTACTTC
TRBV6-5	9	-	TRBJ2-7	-	CASPGRLLF	TGTGCCAGCCCAGGGCGGCTTCTCTTC
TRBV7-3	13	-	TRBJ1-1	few	CASRKRQATEAFF	TGTGCCAGCAGGAAAAGACAGGCCACTGAAGCTTTCTTT
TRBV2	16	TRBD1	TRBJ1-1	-	CASSERTGSAWTEAFF	TGTGCCAGCAGTGAACGGACAGGGAGCGCTTGGACTGAAGCTTTCTTT
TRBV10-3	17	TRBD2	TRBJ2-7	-	CAISELQTSPKPYEQYF	TGTGCCATCAGTGAGCTCCAGACTAGCCCTAAACCCTACGAGCAGTACTTC
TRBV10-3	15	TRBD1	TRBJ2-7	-	CAISEGRGQGGEQYF	TGTGCCATCAGTGAGGGCCGAGGACAGGGGGGTGAGCAGTACTTC
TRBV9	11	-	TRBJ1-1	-	CASSRGTEAFF	TGTGCCAGCAGCCGAGGGACTGAAGCTTTCTTT
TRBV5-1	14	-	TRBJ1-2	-	CASSPDRGTYGYTF	TGCGCCAGCAGCCCGGACCGGGGGACCTATGGCTACACCTTC
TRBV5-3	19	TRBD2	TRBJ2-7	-	CARSFPAQRGLAVNDEQYF	TGTGCCAGAAGCTTTCCGGCGCAAAGAGGACTAGCGGTAAACGACGAGCAGTACTTC
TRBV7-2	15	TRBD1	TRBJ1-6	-	CASSSRQGMNSPLHF	TGTGCCAGCAGCTCCAGACAGGGGATGAATTCACCCCTCCACTTT
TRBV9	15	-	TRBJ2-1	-	CASSPTGLSYNEQFF	TGTGCCAGCAGCCCGACGGGACTTTCCTACAATGAGCAGTTCTTC
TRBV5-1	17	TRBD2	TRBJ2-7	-	CASSPRAGRAGGHEQYF	TGCGCCAGCAGCCCCCGGGCAGGCCGAGCGGGAGGCCACGAGCAGTACTTC
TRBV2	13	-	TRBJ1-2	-	CASTPRGNYGYTF	TGTGCCAGCACCCCCCGCGGAAACTATGGCTACACCTTC
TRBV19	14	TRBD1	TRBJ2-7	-	CASSLGDRGNEQYF	TGTGCCAGTAGTCTGGGAGACAGGGGTAACGAGCAGTACTTC
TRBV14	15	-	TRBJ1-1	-	CASSQVGRRNTEAFF	TGTGCCAGCAGCCAAGTGGGGCGGCGTAACACTGAAGCTTTCTTT
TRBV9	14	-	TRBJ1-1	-	CASSVEGSNTEAFF	TGTGCCAGCAGCGTAGAGGGGTCGAACACTGAAGCTTTCTTT
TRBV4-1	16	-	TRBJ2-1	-	CASSRSIAELGYEQFF	TGCGCCAGCAGCCGATCTATAGCGGAGCTGGGCTATGAGCAGTTCTTC
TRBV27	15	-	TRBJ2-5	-	CASRREQTSSETQYF	TGTGCCAGCAGGAGGGAGCAGACAAGTTCGGAGACCCAGTACTTC
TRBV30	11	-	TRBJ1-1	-	CAWSPITEAFF	TGTGCCTGGAGTCCCATCACTGAAGCTTTCTTT
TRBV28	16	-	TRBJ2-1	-	CASNQWGQGSYNEQFF	TGTGCCAGCAACCAATGGGGGCAGGGCTCCTACAATGAGCAGTTCTTC
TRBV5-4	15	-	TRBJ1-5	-	CASSLGTDSNQPQHF	TGTGCCAGCAGCTTGGGGACAGACAGCAATCAGCCCCAGCATTTT
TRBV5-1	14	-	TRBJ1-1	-	CASSLSAGKTEAFF	TGCGCCAGCAGCTTGAGCGCAGGGAAGACTGAAGCTTTCTTT
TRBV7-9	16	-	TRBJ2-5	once	CASSLSGFWSQETQYF	TGTGCCAGCAGCCTATCGGGGTTTTGGTCTCAAGAGACCCAGTACTTC
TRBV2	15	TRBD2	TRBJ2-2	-	CASSGYGRRTGELFF	TGTGCCAGCAGTGGGTACGGGAGGCGGACCGGGGAGCTGTTTTTT
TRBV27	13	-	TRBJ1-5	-	CASRQHSNQPQHF	TGTGCCAGTAGACAGCATTCCAATCAGCCCCAGCATTTT